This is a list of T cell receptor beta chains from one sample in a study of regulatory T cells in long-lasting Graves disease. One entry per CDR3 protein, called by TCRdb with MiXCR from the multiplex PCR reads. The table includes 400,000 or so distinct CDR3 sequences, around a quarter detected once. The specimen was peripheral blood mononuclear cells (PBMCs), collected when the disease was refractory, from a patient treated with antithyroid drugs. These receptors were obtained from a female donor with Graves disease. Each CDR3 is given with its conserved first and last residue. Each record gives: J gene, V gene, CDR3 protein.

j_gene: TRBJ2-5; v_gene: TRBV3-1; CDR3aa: CASSQHRQGETQYF
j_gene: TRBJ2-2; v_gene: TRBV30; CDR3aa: CAWSIAGVNTGELFF
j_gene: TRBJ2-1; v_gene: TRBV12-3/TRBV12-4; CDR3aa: CASRPEGRVYNEQFF
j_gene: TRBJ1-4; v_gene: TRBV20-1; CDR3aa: CSARPRNAGTNEKLFF
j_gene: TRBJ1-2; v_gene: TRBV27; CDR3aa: CASSMDGGYGYTF
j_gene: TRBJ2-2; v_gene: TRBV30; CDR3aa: CAWSSPPGELFF
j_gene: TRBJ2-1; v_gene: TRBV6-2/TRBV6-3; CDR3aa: CASSDREGYNEQFF
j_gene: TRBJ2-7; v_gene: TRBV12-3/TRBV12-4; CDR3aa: CASVRAGTYEQYF
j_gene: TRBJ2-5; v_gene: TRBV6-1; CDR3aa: CASSEEGTSGLETQYF
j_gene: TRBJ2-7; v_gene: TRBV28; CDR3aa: CASSPGRLARHEQYF
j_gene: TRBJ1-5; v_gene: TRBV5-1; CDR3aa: CASSFSPGDQPQHF
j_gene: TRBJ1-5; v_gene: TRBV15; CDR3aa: CATHKGRDSNQPQHF
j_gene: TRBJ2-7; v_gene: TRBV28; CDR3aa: CASSLGGQRLYF
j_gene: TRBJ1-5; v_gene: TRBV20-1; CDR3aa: CSAWDGGNNQPQHF
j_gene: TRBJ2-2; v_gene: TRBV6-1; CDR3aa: CASIGTSGLYTGELFF
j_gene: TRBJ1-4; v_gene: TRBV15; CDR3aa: CATSRDRFHRGRDEKLFF
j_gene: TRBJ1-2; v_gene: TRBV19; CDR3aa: CASSSRDRYYGYTF
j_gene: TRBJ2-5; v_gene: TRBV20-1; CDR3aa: CSAAGTGDETQYF
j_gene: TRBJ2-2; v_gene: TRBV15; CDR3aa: CATSRLAGGPGELFF
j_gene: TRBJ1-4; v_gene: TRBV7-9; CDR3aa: CASSSPDNEKLFF
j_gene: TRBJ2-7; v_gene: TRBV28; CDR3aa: CASSSGPDRQRSYEQYF
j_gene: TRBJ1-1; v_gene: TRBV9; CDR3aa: CASSPDDRLNTEAFF
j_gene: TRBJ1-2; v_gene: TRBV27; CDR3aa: CASSPSTVGRGYTF
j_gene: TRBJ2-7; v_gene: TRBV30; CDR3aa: CAWSLPQAEQYF
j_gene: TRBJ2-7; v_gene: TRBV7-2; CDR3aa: CASSSRQSIGSYEQYF
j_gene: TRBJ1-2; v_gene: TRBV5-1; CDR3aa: CASSLESGPYGYTF
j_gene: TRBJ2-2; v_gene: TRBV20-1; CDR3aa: CSAKRTSGGGELFF
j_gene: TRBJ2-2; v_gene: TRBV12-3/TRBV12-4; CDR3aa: CASSLRVRTGELFF
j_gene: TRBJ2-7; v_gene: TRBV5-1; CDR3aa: CASSLAGDAYEQYF
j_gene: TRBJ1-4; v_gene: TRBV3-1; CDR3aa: CASSLRAQNEKLFF
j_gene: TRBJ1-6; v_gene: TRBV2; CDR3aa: CASSETNSPLHF
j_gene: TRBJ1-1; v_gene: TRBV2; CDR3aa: CASSATGQGMSEAFF
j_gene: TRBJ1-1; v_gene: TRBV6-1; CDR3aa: CASSKAYTEAFF
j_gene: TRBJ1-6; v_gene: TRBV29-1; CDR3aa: CSVAGGVNSPLHF
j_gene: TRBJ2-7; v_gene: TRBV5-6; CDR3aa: CASSLGLAGDYEQYF
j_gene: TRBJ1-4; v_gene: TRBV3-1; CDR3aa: CASSSSGGLNEKLFF
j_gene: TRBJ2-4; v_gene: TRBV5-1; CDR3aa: CASSLVVGDKNIQYF
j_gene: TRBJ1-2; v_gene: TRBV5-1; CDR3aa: CASSLDGQGRVHGYTF
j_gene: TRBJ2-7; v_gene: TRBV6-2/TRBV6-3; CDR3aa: CASSYSTLAPTSYEQYF
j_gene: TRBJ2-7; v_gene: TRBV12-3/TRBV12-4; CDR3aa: CASSKGTASYEQYF
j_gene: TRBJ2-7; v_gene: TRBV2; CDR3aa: CASSESPGSTYEQYF
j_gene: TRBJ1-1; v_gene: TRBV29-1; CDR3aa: CSVPTGASEAFF